This TCR beta chain was retrieved from a study of blood T cell repertoires in COVID-19. Study information: Sources were T cells, B-cell-depleted T cells, or PBMCs; the material itself was cDNA or gDNA.

Sequenced by immunoSEQ multiplex PCR; TCRdb stores in-frame clones only, minus some. This sample has over 100,000 clones, with 70% to 90% found just once. This CDR3 region has 15 residues. CDR1 and CDR2 (germline): LNHDA, SQIVND (reference sequence). Germline trimming cut 5 bases from V and 4 bases from J; bases unmatched to any gene: 3. The clonotype comes from a middle-aged man with active COVID-19. This chain joins TRBV19 and TRBJ2-2, with 11 bases that match TRBD2. Sequences were obtained from peripheral blood. DNA of the CDR3: TGTGCCAGTAGTTGGACTAGCGGGTTCACCGGGGAGCTGTTTTTT. As protein: CASSWTSGFTGELFF.